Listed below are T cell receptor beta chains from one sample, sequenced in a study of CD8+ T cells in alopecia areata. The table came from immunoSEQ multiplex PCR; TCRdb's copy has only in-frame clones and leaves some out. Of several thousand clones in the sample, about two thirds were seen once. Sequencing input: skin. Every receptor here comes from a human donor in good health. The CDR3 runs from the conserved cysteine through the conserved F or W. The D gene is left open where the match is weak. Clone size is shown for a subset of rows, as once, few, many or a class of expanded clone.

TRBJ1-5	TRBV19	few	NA	CASISRVPYQPQHF	TGTGCCAGTATCTCCAGGGTACCCTATCAGCCCCAGCATTTT
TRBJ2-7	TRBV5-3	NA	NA	CASSPNILRSYEQYF	TGTGCCAGCAGCCCAAACATATTGCGGTCCTACGAGCAGTACTTC
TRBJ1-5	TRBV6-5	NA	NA	CASSYREGQPQHF	TGTGCCAGCAGCTACAGGGAAGGACAGCCCCAGCATTTT
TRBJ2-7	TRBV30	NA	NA	CAWSYPPRWTATYEQYF	TGTGCCTGGAGTTACCCCCCGAGGTGGACTGCGACCTACGAGCAGTACTTC
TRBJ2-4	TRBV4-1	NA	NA	CASSQVGFLAKNIQYF	TGCGCCAGCAGCCAAGTGGGATTCCTAGCCAAAAACATTCAGTACTTC
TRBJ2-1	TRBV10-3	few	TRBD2	CAIRAGTSGEYGQFF	TGTGCCATCAGAGCCGGGACTAGCGGGGAGTATGGGCAGTTCTTC
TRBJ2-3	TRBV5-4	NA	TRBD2	CASSQRLAGGPADTQYF	TGTGCCAGCAGCCAAAGACTAGCGGGGGGGCCCGCAGATACGCAGTATTTT
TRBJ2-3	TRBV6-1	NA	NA	CASNMVRTDTQYF	TGTGCCAGCAATATGGTGAGGACAGATACGCAGTATTTT
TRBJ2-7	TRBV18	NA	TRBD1	CASSPRADRVYEQYF	TGTGCCAGCTCACCCAGGGCGGACAGGGTGTACGAGCAGTACTTC
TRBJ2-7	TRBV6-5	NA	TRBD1	CASTPGQGKYEQYF	TGTGCCAGCACTCCCGGACAGGGCAAATACGAGCAGTACTTC
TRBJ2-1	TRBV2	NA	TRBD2	CASNQAGGVGEQFF	TGTGCCAGCAATCAGGCGGGGGGGGTGGGGGAGCAGTTCTTC
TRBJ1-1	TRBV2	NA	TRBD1	CASSVGFLGQVEEAFF	TGTGCCAGCAGTGTAGGATTTCTGGGACAGGTCGAGGAAGCTTTCTTT
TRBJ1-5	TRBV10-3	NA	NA	CAISGSASNQPQHF	TGTGCCATCAGTGGGTCAGCTAGCAATCAGCCCCAGCATTTT
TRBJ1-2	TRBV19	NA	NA	CASNPRGLFDGYTF	TGTGCCAGTAACCCCCGGGGGCTCTTCGATGGCTACACCTTC
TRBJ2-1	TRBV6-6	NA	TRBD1	CASRFDRGRGEQFF	TGTGCCAGCAGGTTCGACAGGGGAAGGGGTGAGCAGTTCTTC
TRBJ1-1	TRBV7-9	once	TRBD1	CASSSGTAYTEAFF	TGTGCCAGCAGCAGCGGGACAGCCTACACTGAAGCTTTCTTT
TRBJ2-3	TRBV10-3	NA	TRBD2	CAISEGTSGVSDTQYF	TGTGCCATCAGTGAAGGGACTAGCGGGGTATCGGATACGCAGTATTTT
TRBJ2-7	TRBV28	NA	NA	CASSSGAAAPYEQYF	TGTGCCAGCAGTTCGGGGGCTGCCGCTCCCTACGAGCAGTACTTC
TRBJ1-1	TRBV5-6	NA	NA	CASSLRQPEAFF	TGTGCCAGCAGCTTGAGACAGCCTGAAGCTTTCTTT
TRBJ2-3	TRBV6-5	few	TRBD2	CASSPPGLVTDTQYF	TGTGCCAGCTCCCCCCCGGGACTAGTGACAGATACGCAGTATTTT
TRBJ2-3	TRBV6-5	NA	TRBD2	CASSYSGTSGPGKQYF	TGTGCCAGCAGTTACTCTGGGACTAGCGGCCCGGGGAAGCAGTATTTT
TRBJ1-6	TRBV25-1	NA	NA	CASSPGPWDSPLHF	TGTGCCAGCAGTCCGGGACCTTGGGATTCACCCCTCCACTTT
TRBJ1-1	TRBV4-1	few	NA	CASSQGPGLEAFF	TGCGCCAGCAGCCAGGGACCAGGGCTTGAAGCTTTCTTT
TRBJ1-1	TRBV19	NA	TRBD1	CASSIATGGTEAFF	TGTGCCAGTAGTATAGCTACAGGGGGAACTGAAGCTTTCTTT
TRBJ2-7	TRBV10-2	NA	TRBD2	CASSATWTSGEYEQYF	TGCGCCAGCAGCGCTACATGGACTAGCGGGGAATACGAGCAGTACTTC
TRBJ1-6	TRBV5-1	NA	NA	CASSLPGYNSPLHF	TGCGCCAGCAGCTTGCCAGGGTATAATTCACCCCTCCACTTT
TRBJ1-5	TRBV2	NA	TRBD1	CASSPQGARNQPQHF	TGTGCCAGCAGTCCTCAGGGGGCGCGCAATCAGCCCCAGCATTTT
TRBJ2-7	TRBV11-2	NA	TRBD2	CASSREAGGYYEQYF	TGTGCCAGCAGTCGAGAAGCGGGGGGGTACTACGAGCAGTACTTC
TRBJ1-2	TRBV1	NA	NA	CTSRRSRLLRKTYGYTF	TGCACCAGCAGAAGATCACGTTTGTTGCGAAAGACCTATGGCTACACCTTC
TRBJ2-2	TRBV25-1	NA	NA	CASSGRMNTGELFF	TGTGCCAGCAGTGGCAGAATGAACACCGGGGAGCTGTTTTTT
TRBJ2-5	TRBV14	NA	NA	CASSQLPGNKQYF	TGTGCCAGCAGCCAACTTCCAGGGAACAAGCAGTACTTC
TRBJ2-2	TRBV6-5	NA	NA	CASSYENTGELFF	TGTGCCAGCAGTTACGAAAACACCGGGGAGCTGTTTTTT
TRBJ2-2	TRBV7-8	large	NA	CASSFPFDTAGDTGELFF	TGTGCCAGCAGCTTCCCCTTCGACACGGCAGGGGACACCGGGGAGCTGTTTTTT
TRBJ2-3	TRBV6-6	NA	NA	CASSGRAASTDTQYF	TGTGCCAGCAGTGGACGAGCGGCGAGCACAGATACGCAGTATTTT
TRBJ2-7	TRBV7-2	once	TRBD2	CASSLAGGDRYEQYF	TGTGCCAGCAGCTTAGCTGGGGGGGATCGCTACGAGCAGTACTTC
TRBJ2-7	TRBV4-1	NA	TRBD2	CATPPSGAPYEQYF	TGCGCCACCCCCCCTAGCGGGGCTCCCTACGAGCAGTACTTC
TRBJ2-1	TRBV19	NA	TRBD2	CASSNFSGGQFF	TGTGCCAGTTCAAACTTCAGCGGGGGGCAGTTCTTC
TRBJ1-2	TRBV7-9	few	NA	CASSLNSAFNYGYTF	TGTGCCAGCAGCTTAAACAGCGCGTTTAACTATGGCTACACCTTC
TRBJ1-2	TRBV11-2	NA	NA	CASSLDLGRATNYGYTF	TGTGCCAGCAGCTTAGATCTGGGCAGGGCCACTAACTATGGCTACACCTTC
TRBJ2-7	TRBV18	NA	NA	CASSQISGVSVEQYF	TGTGCCAGCTCCCAAATCTCGGGGGTTTCCGTCGAGCAGTACTTC
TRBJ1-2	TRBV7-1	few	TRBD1	CASSADRGPYGYTF	TGTGCCAGCAGCGCGGACAGGGGGCCTTATGGCTACACCTTC
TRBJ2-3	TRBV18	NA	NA	CASSPPMQGQDTQYF	TGTGCCAGCTCACCACCGATGCAGGGACAAGATACGCAGTATTTT
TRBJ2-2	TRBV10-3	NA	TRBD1	CASRTGRTGELFF	TGTGCCTCCCGGACAGGGAGAACCGGGGAGCTGTTTTTT
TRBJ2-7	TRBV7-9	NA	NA	CASSSRKSGVEQYF	TGTGCCAGCAGCTCCCGTAAGTCAGGGGTCGAGCAGTACTTC
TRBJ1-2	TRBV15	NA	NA	CATSRDSQGSYGYTF	TGTGCCACCAGCAGAGACTCCCAGGGGAGCTATGGCTACACCTTC
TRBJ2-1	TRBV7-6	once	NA	CASSLGGSYNEQFF	TGTGCCAGCAGCTTAGGGGGTTCCTACAATGAGCAGTTCTTC
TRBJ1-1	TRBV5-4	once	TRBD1	CASSLKGQGWTFF	TGTGCCAGCAGCTTGAAAGGACAGGGGTGGACTTTCTTT
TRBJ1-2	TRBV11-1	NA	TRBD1	CASSLPGGVYGYTF	TGTGCCAGCAGCTTGCCAGGGGGCGTCTATGGCTACACCTTC
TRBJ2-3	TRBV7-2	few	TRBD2	CASSYGGGAVSDTQYF	TGTGCCAGCAGCTACGGCGGGGGGGCAGTGTCAGATACGCAGTATTTT
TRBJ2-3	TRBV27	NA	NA	CASSFRVGTDTQYF	TGTGCCAGCAGTTTCAGGGTAGGAACAGATACGCAGTATTTT
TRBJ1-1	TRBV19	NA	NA	CASSRAGNTEAFF	TGTGCCAGTAGTCGGGCAGGGAACACTGAAGCTTTCTTT
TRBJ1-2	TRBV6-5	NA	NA	CASKADNYGYTF	TGTGCCAGCAAAGCGGACAACTATGGCTACACCTTC
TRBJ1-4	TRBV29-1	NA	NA	CGAGPTREKLFF	TGCGGTGCGGGACCGACGAGGGAAAAACTGTTTTTT
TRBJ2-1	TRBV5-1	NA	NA	CASSLSDSYNEQFF	TGCGCCAGCAGCTTGTCGGATTCCTACAATGAGCAGTTCTTC
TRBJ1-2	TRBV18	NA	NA	CASSPSDSPGGYTF	TGTGCCAGCTCACCTTCGGACTCCCCAGGCGGCTACACCTTC
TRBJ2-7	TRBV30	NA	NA	CAWKEIPYEQYF	TGTGCCTGGAAAGAGATTCCCTACGAGCAGTACTTC
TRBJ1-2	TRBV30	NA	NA	CAWSPISGHLANYGYTF	TGTGCCTGGAGTCCAATATCGGGACATTTAGCTAACTATGGCTACACCTTC
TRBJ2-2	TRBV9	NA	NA	CASSVGHVNTGELFF	TGTGCCAGCAGCGTGGGACATGTGAACACCGGGGAGCTGTTTTTT
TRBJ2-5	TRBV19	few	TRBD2	CASQGGASETQYF	TGTGCCAGTCAGGGAGGGGCGAGCGAGACCCAGTACTTC
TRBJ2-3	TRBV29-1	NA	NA	CSVERATDTQYF	TGCAGCGTTGAACGGGCCACAGATACGCAGTATTTT